This TCR beta chain stems from a study of cytomegalovirus exposure and HLA in healthy donors. Germline V gives CDR1 SGHAT, CDR2 FQNNGV. CDR3 length equals 13 residues. The V gene lost 1 base and the J gene lost 3 bases, with 5 bases spanning the gap. With respect to this clone: Its antigen is not known.

General study points: A later look showed TCR association rates differing by HLA locus, highest for DRB1 and lowest for HLA-C. About 180 TCR beta chains were listed as cytomegalovirus-associated. Presence/absence analyses supposed approximately even sequencing depth among donors.

Use of 60 Vbeta and 13 Jbeta primers characterized the PCR. Libraries were prepared by immunoSEQ multiplex PCR; TCRdb keeps only in-frame clonotypes and omits some of them. This sample has 65,000 or so clones; about 72% occur once, and the top ten carry under 3%. This chain connects TRBV11-2 to TRBJ2-3; D is perhaps TRBD2 (5 bases). This TCR came from a girl aged 5-17 years in good health and CMV-seropositive. The sample taken for sequencing was PBMCs. CDR3 region: CASSLGETDTQYF. Written as DNA, the CDR3 is TGTGCCAGCAGCTTAGGGGAGACAGATACGCAGTATTTT.